The 28 T cell receptor beta chains presented below share a single source sample, sequenced in a study of blood T cells in healthy people across ages. Then a second PCR, running about 7 to 11 cycles, was carried out with a sample-barcoded 5' primer and a J-beta primer mix. TCRdb called the 5' RACE reads again in MiXCR, with one record for every CDR3 protein. The repertoire holds about 1.5 million distinct CDR3 sequences, with 40% to 45% as singletons. Sequencing was carried out using blood. Receptors originate from a woman in her late teens or twenties in good health.

V gene TRBV5-1 combines with J gene TRBJ1-1; D might be TRBD1 (5 bases). CDR3 length equals 14 residues. The V and J ends lost 2 bases and 4 bases respectively, with 12 bases between them. Germline values: CDR1 SGHRS, CDR2 YFSETQ. This CDR3 is CASSFPTEGTEAFF. CDR3 coding DNA: TGCGCCAGCAGCTTCCCGACAGAGGGCACTGAAGCTTTCTTT.

J is TRBJ2-4 and V is TRBV2, with TRBD1 matching over 10 bases. The better agreement between TRBJ2-7 and the DNA end casts doubt on the J call. CDR1 and CDR2 from the germline V gene are SNHLY and FYNNEI. CDR3 length equals 15 residues. The CDR3 sequence: CASSEAWTGGYEQYF. The CDR3 bases are TGTGCCAGCAGTGAAGCCTGGACAGGGGGCTACGAGCAGTACTTC.

A remark on this clonotype: This may stem from a read error, because a much larger clone lies one nucleotide away. The genes are TRBV6-2 or TRBV6-3 and TRBJ2-1; D is undetermined. The better agreement between TRBJ2-7 and the DNA end casts doubt on the J call. The CDR3 runs 14 residues. Germline-derived CDR1 and CDR2 are MNHEY and SVGEGT. CDR3 DNA: TGTGCCAGCAGTAATTCCTTATCCTACAATGAGCAGTACTTC. Translated: CASSNSLSYNEQYF.

This chain connects TRBV20-1 to TRBJ1-5; TRBD1 matches 8 bases. V was pared by 7 bases and J by 1 base, with 6 bases of the junction left unmatched. Germline V CDR1 and CDR2: DFQATT, SNEGSKA (reference sequence). The CDR3 has 14 amino acids. The chain's CDR3 is CSVDRGRSNQPQHF. Written as DNA, the CDR3 is TGCAGTGTCGACAGGGGTCGGAGCAATCAGCCCCAGCATTTT.

The chain employs TRBV4-1 and TRBJ2-1; a possible D gene is TRBD2 (6 bases). The germline gives CDR1 MGHRA, CDR2 YSYEKL. Trimming cost V 5 bases and J 5 bases, with 19 bases left between them. The CDR3 is made up of 16 amino acids. The CDR3 spells CASSASTGTLDNEQFF. The CDR3 nucleotides read TGCGCCAGCAGCGCGAGTACCGGGACTCTCGACAATGAGCAGTTCTTC.

The chain combines TRBV7-2 with TRBJ2-3; 7 bases fit TRBD1. Germline CDR1 and CDR2: SGHTA and FQGNSA. The V and J ends lost 5 bases and 3 bases, in that order; junction bases with no gene match: 11. This CDR3 comprises 16 residues. CDR3 protein: CASSDRTGRMTDTQYF. CDR3 nucleotide sequence: TGTGCCAGCAGCGATAGGACAGGCCGGATGACAGATACGCAGTATTTT.

In its sample, this clonotype was seen a few times. The CDR3 is CASSLGGWNNEQFF. As DNA, the CDR3 is TGTGCCAGCAGCTTAGGGGGGTGGAACAATGAGCAGTTCTTC. This chain connects TRBV7-6 to TRBJ2-1, with D possibly being TRBD1 or TRBD2 (5 bases each). The V gene lost 1 base and the J gene lost 5 bases, with 9 bases spanning the gap. Germline V gives CDR1 SGHVS, CDR2 FNYEAQ. There are 14 residues in the CDR3.

The chain is built from TRBV7-8 and TRBJ1-1; 8 positions agree with TRBD1. Germline V lookup: CDR1 SGHVS, CDR2 FQNEAQ. The CDR3 sequence is 16 residues long. The V segment lost 2 bases and the J segment 4 bases; nucleotides outside the gene matches: 9. The CDR3 DNA reads TGTGCCAGCAGCTTATCCGCGACAGGGGTGGGCACTGAAGCTTTCTTT. Translating it yields CASSLSATGVGTEAFF.

This clonotype was seen a few times. The rearrangement joins TRBV4-3 to TRBJ1-5, with 7 bases matching TRBD1. The CDR3 runs to 15 residues. The germline gives CDR1 LGHNA, CDR2 YSLEER. The ends lost 4 bases at V and 5 bases at J; junction bases unmatched: 8. The CDR3 spells CASSLRQGTDQPQHF. In DNA form, the CDR3 reads TGCGCCAGCAGCCTCAGACAGGGAACCGATCAGCCCCAGCATTTT.

This clonotype was seen more than once but under ten times. V and J are TRBV7-2 and TRBJ2-3; D is unclear. Germline CDR1 and CDR2: SGHTA and FQGNSA. V lost 3 bases and J lost 2, with 6 bases in between. CDR3 length: 13 amino acids. The CDR3 nucleotides are TGTGCCAGCAGCTTCGGGTACACAGATACGCAGTATTTT. It encodes CASSFGYTDTQYF.

In this sample, this clonotype turned up a few times. The rearrangement joins TRBV7-2 to TRBJ1-2; D is ambiguous. Germline V gene data show CDR1 as SGHTA and CDR2 as FQGNSA. CDR3 length equals 13 residues. Between the trimmed V and J ends, which lost 5 bases and 8 bases, there was a span of 15 bases. For the CDR3, the DNA is TGTGCCAGCAGCCAGAATGGGGTTCTCGGCTACACCTTC. The encoded protein is CASSQNGVLGYTF.

This clonotype was found a few times. The chain has TRBV25-1 and TRBJ2-6; D is possibly TRBD1 (6 bases). Germline V gene sequence: CDR1 MGHDK, CDR2 SYGVNS. CDR3 length: 17 amino acids. V lost 3 bases and J 0 bases, leaving 12 bases between the germline ends. Here the CDR3 reads CASSELRTDSGANVLTF. The CDR3 DNA reads TGTGCCAGCAGTGAGCTTAGGACAGACTCTGGGGCCAACGTCCTGACTTTC.

The rearrangement uses TRBV5-1 and TRBJ2-4, with D tentatively TRBD1 (6 bases). Looked up from germline, CDR1 is SGHRS and CDR2 is YFSETQ. V was cut by 4 bases and J by 6 bases, with 11 bases left in between. The CDR3 has 13 residues. The DNA for the CDR3 is TGCGCCAGCAGCGCGGACAGACCAAACATTCAGTACTTC. It encodes CASSADRPNIQYF.

The CDR3 reads CASSQGNRGEQYF. The CDR3 region has the DNA TGTGCCAGCAGCCAAGGGAACAGGGGCGAGCAGTACTTC. The chain uses TRBV14 and TRBJ2-4; 7 positions agree with TRBD1. Gene TRBJ2-7 matches the end of the DNA better, so the J call may be wrong. This CDR3 has 13 residues. The germline gives CDR1 SGHDN, CDR2 FVKESK.

This CDR3 is CARGPTGGEQFF. The CDR3 DNA follows: TGTGCCAGAGGGCCCACGGGCGGTGAGCAGTTCTTC. This chain links TRBV21-1 with TRBJ2-1; the table's TRBD2 call for D was not verified on the DNA. TRBV21-1 constitutes a pseudogene. There are 12 residues in the CDR3.

This chain joins TRBV29-1 and TRBJ1-2; D uncertain. This CDR3 spans 14 amino acids. CDR1 is SQVTM and CDR2 is ANQGSEA in the germline V gene. V gave up 0 bases and J gave up 0 bases, with 8 bases separating them. Written as DNA, the CDR3 is TGCAGCGTTGAAGATAAGCAGACTAACTATGGCTACACCTTC. Protein product: CSVEDKQTNYGYTF. Full variable domain (rest looked up from reference TRBV29-1 and TRBJ1-2): SAVISQKPSRDICQRGTSLTIQCQVDSQVTMMFWYRQQPGQSLTLIATANQGSEATYESGFVIDKFPISRPNLTFSTLTVSNMSPEDSSIYLCSVEDKQTNYGYTFGSGTRLTVV.

The chain uses TRBV20-1 and TRBJ2-2; TRBD1 might be the D (5 bases). The CDR3 contains 15 residues. V lost 2 bases and J lost 4, with 14 bases in between. Germline-derived CDR1 and CDR2 are DFQATT and SNEGSKA (reference sequence). CDR3 sequence reads: CSARLRPRGTGELFF. The CDR3 nucleotides are TGCAGTGCTAGACTCCGGCCAAGGGGCACCGGGGAGCTGTTTTTT.

This clonotype came up a few times. J is TRBJ2-4 and V is TRBV20-1; D is uncertain. V was shortened by 0 bases and J by 0 bases, with 9 bases between the two germline ends. Looked up from germline, CDR1 is DFQATT and CDR2 is SNEGSKA (reference sequence). The CDR3 is 15 residues long. Here the CDR3 reads CSARDRALAKNIQYF. CDR3 DNA: TGCAGTGCTAGAGATCGAGCGTTAGCCAAAAACATTCAGTACTTC.

This clonotype was seen a handful of times. The chain has TRBV7-3 and TRBJ2-5; possible D gene TRBD1, 6 bases. The CDR3 is 14 residues long. Germline assignment: CDR1 SGHTA and CDR2 FQGTGA. Trimming took 1 base from V and 5 from J, leaving 11 bases between them. The CDR3 here is CASSLMPRGETQYF. The CDR3, as DNA: TGTGCCAGCAGCTTAATGCCGAGGGGGGAGACCCAGTACTTC.

This rearrangement joins TRBV12-3 or TRBV12-4 to TRBJ2-1, with TRBD2 matching 9 bases. The end of the DNA aligns better with TRBJ2-7, so the J call may be wrong. CDR3 length: 16 amino acids. This chain's CDR3 is CASSLLAGISYNEQYF. The CDR3 bases are TGTGCCAGCAGCCTCCTAGCGGGAATATCCTACAATGAGCAGTACTTC.

This clonotype was seen more than once but under ten times. The rearrangement links TRBV29-1 to TRBJ1-2; tentative D call: TRBD1 (5 bases). Between the trimmed V and J ends, which lost 6 bases and 5 bases, there was a span of 10 bases. The CDR3 spans 11 residues. Germline V gene sequence: CDR1 SQVTM, CDR2 ANQGSEA. CDR3 sequence reads: CSVIRGYGYTF. The CDR3 DNA reads TGCAGCGTCATTAGGGGTTATGGCTACACCTTC.

The table lists this clonotype with a few counts. The chain is built from TRBV12-3 or TRBV12-4 and TRBJ1-6; D is possibly TRBD1 (5 bases). Trimming took 2 bases from V and 16 from J, leaving 12 bases between them. This CDR3 comprises 12 residues. This CDR3 reads CASSLTGFALHF. Here the CDR3 DNA reads TGTGCCAGCAGTTTAACAGGTTTTGCTCTCCACTTT.

This clonotype occurred a few times. The V and J genes are TRBV6-5 and TRBJ2-1, with D tentatively TRBD1 or TRBD2 (6 bases each). CDR1 and CDR2 from the germline V gene are MNHEY and SVGAGI. V was pared by 2 bases and J by 3 bases, with 17 bases between. There are 17 residues in the CDR3. Written as DNA, the CDR3 is TGTGCCAGCAGTTACGTGCCCGCGGGACACATCTACAATGAGCAGTTCTTC. As protein: CASSYVPAGHIYNEQFF.

The chain joins TRBV6-1 to TRBJ1-5; tentatively, D is TRBD1 (5 bases). Trimming removed 1 base from V and 3 bases from J, with 10 bases in between. Germline CDR1 reads MNHNS; CDR2 reads SASEGT. This CDR3 comprises 15 residues. The CDR3 is CASSEEWGLNQPQHF. The CDR3 DNA sequence: TGTGCCAGCAGTGAAGAGTGGGGCCTCAATCAGCCCCAGCATTTT.

This clonotype occurred a few times. The junction differs from germline at one of its ends, possibly a read error. This chain connects TRBV20-1 to TRBJ1-2, with 8 bases lining up with TRBD1. The CDR3 has 12 residues. Germline-derived CDR1 and CDR2 are DFQATT and SNEGSKA (reference sequence). CDR3 in DNA: TGCAGTGCTCGAGACAGGGGCCATGGCTACACCTTC. This codes for CSARDRGHGYTF.

This clonotype was seen only once. The chain carries TRBV27 and TRBJ2-3, with D hard to call. Germline assignment: CDR1 MNHEY and CDR2 SMNVEV (reference sequence). Trimming took 9 bases from V and 2 from J, leaving 12 bases between them. The CDR3 consists of 13 residues. CDR3 nucleotide sequence: TGTGCCAGTGGACGAAGGCCCACAGATACGCAGTATTTT. Residues: CASGRRPTDTQYF.

The V call is TRBV20-1, the J call TRBJ2-1; no definite D call. TRBJ2-7 explains the end of the DNA better; the J call may be wrong. The germline V gene has CDR1 DFQATT and CDR2 SNEGSKA (reference sequence). The CDR3 sequence is 12 residues long. The CDR3 nucleotides read TGCAGCCCCTCTGGTGCCTACAATGAGCAGTACTTC. Protein: CSPSGAYNEQYF.

In this sample, this clonotype turned up many times. At one end, the junction sequence differs from germline, possibly due to a read error. V and J are TRBV12-3 or TRBV12-4 and TRBJ2-3, with unresolved D. The CDR3 length is 12 residues. CDR3 amino acids: CASSLVADTQYF. CDR3 in DNA: TGCGCCAGCAGCTTGGTGGCAGATACGCAGTATTTT.